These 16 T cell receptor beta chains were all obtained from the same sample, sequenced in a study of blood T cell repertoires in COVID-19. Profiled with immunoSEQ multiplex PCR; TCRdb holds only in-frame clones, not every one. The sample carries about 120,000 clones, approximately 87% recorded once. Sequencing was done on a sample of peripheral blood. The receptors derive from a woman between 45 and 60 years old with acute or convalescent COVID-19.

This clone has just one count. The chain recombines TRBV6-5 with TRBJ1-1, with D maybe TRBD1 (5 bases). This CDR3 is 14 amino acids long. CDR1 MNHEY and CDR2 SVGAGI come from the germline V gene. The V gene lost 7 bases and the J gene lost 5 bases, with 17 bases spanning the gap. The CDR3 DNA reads TGTGCCAGCATCCCCCCGGGGGGAGGGACTGAAGCTTTCTTT. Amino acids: CASIPPGGGTEAFF.

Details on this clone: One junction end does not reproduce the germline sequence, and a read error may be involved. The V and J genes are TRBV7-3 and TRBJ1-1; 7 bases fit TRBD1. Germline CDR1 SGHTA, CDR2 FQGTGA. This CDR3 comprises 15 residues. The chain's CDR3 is CAGSLNGQENTEAFF. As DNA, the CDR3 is TGTGCCGGCAGCCTAAATGGACAGGAGAACACTGAAGCTTTCTTT.

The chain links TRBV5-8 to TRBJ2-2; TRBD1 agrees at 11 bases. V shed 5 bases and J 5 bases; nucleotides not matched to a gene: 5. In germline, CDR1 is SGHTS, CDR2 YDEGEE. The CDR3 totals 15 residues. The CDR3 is CASSSGTGGTGELFF. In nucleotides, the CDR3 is TGTGCCAGCAGTTCCGGGACAGGGGGGACCGGGGAGCTGTTTTTT. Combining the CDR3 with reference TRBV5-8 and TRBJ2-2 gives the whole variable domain EAGVTQSPTHLIKTRGQQATLRCSPISGHTSVYWYQQALGLGLQFLLWYDEGEERNRGNFPPRFSGRQFPNYSSELNVNALELEDSALYLCASSSGTGGTGELFFGEGSRLTVL.

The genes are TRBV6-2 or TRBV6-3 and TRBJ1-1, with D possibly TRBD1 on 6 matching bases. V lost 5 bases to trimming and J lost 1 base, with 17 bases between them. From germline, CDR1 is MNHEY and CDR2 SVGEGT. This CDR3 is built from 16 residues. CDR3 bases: TGTGCCAGCAGTGACCGAGGGGGGGCGACGAACACTGAAGCTTTCTTT. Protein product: CASSDRGGATNTEAFF.

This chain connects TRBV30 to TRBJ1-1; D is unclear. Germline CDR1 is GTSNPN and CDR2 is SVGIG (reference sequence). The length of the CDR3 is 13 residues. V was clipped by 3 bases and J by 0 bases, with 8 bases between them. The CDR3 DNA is TGTGCCTGGAGGTCCGAGGTGAACACTGAAGCTTTCTTT. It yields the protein CAWRSEVNTEAFF.

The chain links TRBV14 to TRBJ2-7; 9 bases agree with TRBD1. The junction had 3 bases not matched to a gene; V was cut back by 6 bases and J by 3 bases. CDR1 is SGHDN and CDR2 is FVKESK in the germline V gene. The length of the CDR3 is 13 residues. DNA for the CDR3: TGTGCCAGCAGAGGGGACAGGGACTACGAGCAGTACTTC. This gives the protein CASRGDRDYEQYF.

CDR3 in amino acids: CASSLALQGGQPQHF. In nucleotides, the CDR3 is TGTGCCAGCAGCTTAGCGCTCCAGGGGGGACAGCCCCAGCATTTT. V gene TRBV7-2 combines with J gene TRBJ1-5; 7 bases map to TRBD1. The germline V gene has CDR1 SGHTA and CDR2 FQGNSA. With 0 bases clipped from V and 7 bases from J, the junction kept 6 bases outside the gene matches. The CDR3 is made up of 15 amino acids. Full variable domain (outside the CDR3, taken from reference TRBV7-2 and TRBJ1-5): GAGVSQSPSNKVTEKGKDVELRCDPISGHTALYWYRQSLGQGLEFLIYFQGNSAPDKSGLPSDRFSAERTGGSVSTLTIQRTQQEDSAVYLCASSLALQGGQPQHFGDGTRLSIL.

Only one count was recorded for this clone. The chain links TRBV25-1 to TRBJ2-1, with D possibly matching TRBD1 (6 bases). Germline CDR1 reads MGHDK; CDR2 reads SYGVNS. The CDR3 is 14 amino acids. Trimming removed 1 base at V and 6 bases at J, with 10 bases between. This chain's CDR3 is CASSEWSRGNEQFF. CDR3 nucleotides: TGTGCCAGCAGTGAATGGAGCAGGGGCAATGAGCAGTTCTTC.

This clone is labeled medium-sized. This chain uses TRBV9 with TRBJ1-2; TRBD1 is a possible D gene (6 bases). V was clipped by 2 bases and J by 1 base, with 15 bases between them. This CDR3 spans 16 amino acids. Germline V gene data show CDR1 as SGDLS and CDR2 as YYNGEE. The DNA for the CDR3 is TGTGCCAGCAGCGTTTGGGACAACGCCCTTAACTATGGCTACACCTTC. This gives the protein CASSVWDNALNYGYTF.

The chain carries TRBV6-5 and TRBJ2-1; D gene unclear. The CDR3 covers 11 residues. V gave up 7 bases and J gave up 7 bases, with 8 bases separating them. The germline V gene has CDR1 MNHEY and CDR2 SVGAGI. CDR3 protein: CASKSHNEQFF. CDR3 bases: TGTGCCAGCAAGAGCCATAATGAGCAGTTCTTC.

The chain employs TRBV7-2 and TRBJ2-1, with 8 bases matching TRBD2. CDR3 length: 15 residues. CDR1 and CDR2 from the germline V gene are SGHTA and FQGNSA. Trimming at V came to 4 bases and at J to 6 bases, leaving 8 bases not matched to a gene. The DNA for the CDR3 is TGTGCCAGCAGCTGGCGGCTCGGGGGGGGCAATGAGCAGTTCTTC. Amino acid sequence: CASSWRLGGGNEQFF.

The CDR3 DNA sequence: TGTGCCAGCAGTTCGAGACAGGGTGGAGCGGAAGCTTTCTTT. Translation gives CASSSRQGGAEAFF. This sequence joins TRBV27 and TRBJ1-1; 7 bases agree with TRBD1. The V gene end was trimmed by 4 bases and the J gene end by 8 bases; junction bases not matched to a gene: 10. The germline gives CDR1 MNHEY, CDR2 SMNVEV (reference sequence). This CDR3 has 14 amino acids.

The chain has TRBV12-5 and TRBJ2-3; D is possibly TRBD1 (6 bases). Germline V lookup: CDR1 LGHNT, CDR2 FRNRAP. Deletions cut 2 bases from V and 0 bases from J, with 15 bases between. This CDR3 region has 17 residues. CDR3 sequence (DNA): TGTGCTAGTGGTTTGTCTCCCCGGACAGATAGCACAGATACGCAGTATTTT. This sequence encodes CASGLSPRTDSTDTQYF.

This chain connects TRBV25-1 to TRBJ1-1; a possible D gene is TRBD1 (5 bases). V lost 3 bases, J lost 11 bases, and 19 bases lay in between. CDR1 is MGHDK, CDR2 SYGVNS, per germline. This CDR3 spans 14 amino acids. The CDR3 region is CASSEPGLPGGAFF. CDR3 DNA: TGTGCCAGCAGTGAGCCGGGACTCCCCGGGGGGGCTTTCTTT.

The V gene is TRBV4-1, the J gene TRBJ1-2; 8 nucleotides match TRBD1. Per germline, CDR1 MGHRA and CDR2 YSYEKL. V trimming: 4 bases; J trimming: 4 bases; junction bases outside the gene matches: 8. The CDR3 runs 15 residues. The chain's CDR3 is CASSLGNQGAYGYTF. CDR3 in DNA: TGCGCCAGCAGCCTAGGAAACCAGGGGGCCTATGGCTACACCTTC.

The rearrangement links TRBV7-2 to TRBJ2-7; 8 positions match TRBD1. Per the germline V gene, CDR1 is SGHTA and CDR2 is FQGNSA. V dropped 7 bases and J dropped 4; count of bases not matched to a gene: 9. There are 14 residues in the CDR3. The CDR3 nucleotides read TGTGCCAGCAACCCGGGACAGGCCGGATACGAGCAGTACTTC. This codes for CASNPGQAGYEQYF.